This T cell receptor beta chain was observed in a study of blood T cell repertoires in COVID-19. Study background: PBMCs, B-cell-depleted T cells, or T cells were the source of the cDNA or gDNA that made up the material.

Germline CDR1 reads SGHAT; CDR2 reads FQNNGV. The CDR3 runs 14 residues. The ends were cut back, 3 bases at V and 1 base at J, with 9 bases in the middle. This clone was recorded a few times. Only in-frame clones appear in the TCRdb table, and some are missing; sequencing was by immunoSEQ multiplex PCR. The profile covers 200,000 to 250,000 clones, with about four fifths appearing a single time and around 2% taken by the ten largest. The participants were between about 18 and 100 years old and came from under 25 US areas. Each participant's cohort was designated according to participant-reported clinical history. Two negative PCRs, clearance, or symptom resolution had been documented for recovered Cohort 3 donors.

The clonotype comes from a man between 60 and 75 years old who had recovered from COVID-19. Source material: PBMCs or T cells enriched from blood (not recorded which). This chain connects TRBV11-2 to TRBJ1-1; D ambiguous. The chain's CDR3 is CASSFTFGNTEAFF. In nucleotides, the CDR3 is TGTGCCAGCAGCTTCACTTTCGGGAACACTGAAGCTTTCTTT.